The clone carrying this T cell receptor (beta chain) has more than one count but fewer than ten. Produced via immunoSEQ multiplex PCR; TCRdb's table is partial and in-frame only. The sample carries about 79,000 clones, around 85% recorded once. CDR1 and CDR2 from the germline V gene are WNHNN and SYGVQD (reference sequence). After removal of 3 bases from V and 8 bases from J, the junction contained 14 bases not matched to a gene. CDR3 length: 17 residues. The data originate from a study of OX40 agonist ivuxolimab in advanced cancers. Study summary: Dose-escalation patients were diagnosed with hepatocellular carcinoma, melanoma, renal cell cancer or head and neck cancer. 30% to 40% of patients had received prior checkpoint inhibitor therapy.

Any history of autoimmune disease or systemic immunosuppression disqualified patients. The gene calls are TRBV10-1 and TRBJ2-1; 9 bases are a match to TRBD2. The input for sequencing was CD4+ or CD8+ T cells sorted from blood, taken in a trial of the OX40 agonist ivuxolimab. This receptor was obtained from an adult with an advanced solid tumor such as melanoma, head and neck, liver or kidney cancer. Here the CDR3 DNA reads TGCGCCAGCAGTGATCTCCGAACTAGCGGGTTCCTGGATGAGCAGTTCTTC. It encodes CASSDLRTSGFLDEQFF.